What follows is one TCR beta chain and its context. The antigen remains undetermined. This specimen belongs to a study of T-cell reconstitution after alpha-beta-depleted transplantation in children. Overall study findings and caveats: Once a year had passed after transplant, T-cell counts and diversity came mostly from newly produced T cells.

TCRbeta library preparation incorporated unique molecular identifiers. TCRdb redid the calling of the PCR reads with MiXCR, one entry per CDR3 protein. The repertoire holds about 980,000 distinct CDR3 sequences, with about 29% as singletons. The sequence was collected from a boy under two years old who had a stem cell transplant for SCID, so the T cells may come from the graft donor. Sequencing used PBMCs, mostly from graft donor cells, obtained 360 days after TCRalphabeta/CD19-depleted stem cell transplant.

The chain's CDR3 is CASNKASGASTDTQYF. DNA of the CDR3: TGTGCCAGCAACAAGGCTAGCGGGGCTAGCACAGATACGCAGTATTTT. The rearrangement joins TRBV28 to TRBJ2-3; TRBD2 agrees at 9 bases. This CDR3 is built from 16 residues. The germline CDR1 and CDR2 sequences are MDHEN and SYDVKM. The ends lost 7 bases at V and 0 bases at J; junction bases unmatched: 8.